The present entry profiles one T cell receptor (beta chain) with its context. The data were obtained in a study of blood T cell repertoires in COVID-19. Study details: Collection of acute and convalescent COVID-19 samples took place in the United States, Italy and Spain.

TCRdb keeps only in-frame clones here, not all; method: immunoSEQ multiplex PCR. Of under 200,000 clones detected, 70% to 90% appear once; the ten largest clones hold around 24%. V was shortened by 5 bases and J by 4 bases, with 17 bases between the two germline ends. The germline V gene has CDR1 MNHGY and CDR2 SAAAGT. This CDR3 comprises 15 residues. The cohort comprised adults aged about 18 to 90 years residing in approximately 25 US areas. The sequence was collected from a woman aged 35 to 49 in a cohort exposed to, infected with or recovered from COVID-19 (not recorded which). The genes are TRBV6-8 and TRBJ1-2; tentatively, D is TRBD1 (6 bases). Sequencing was carried out using PBMCs or T cells enriched from blood (not recorded which). Here the CDR3 reads CASSDYRVVSYGYTF. The CDR3 bases are TGTGCCAGCAGTGACTACAGGGTAGTAAGCTATGGCTACACCTTC.